The 3 T cell receptor beta chains given below trace back to one sample, sequenced in a study of beta chain features in type 1 diabetes. What was sequenced were expressed TCRB transcripts, since all of the isolated RNA had been reverse transcribed. Clones were read by immunoSEQ multiplex PCR, and TCRdb kept only the in-frame ones, dropping some. The sample carries over 600,000 clones, around 11% recorded once. These TCRs are of unknown antigen specificity. Study conclusions and caveats: Shortening that was moderate but significant affected the TCRB CDR3s of Type 1 diabetes patients in all four CD4+ subsets.

Sequencing used naive CD4+ T cells from blood. Every receptor here comes from a man aged 30 to 39 with type 1 diabetes.

The V and J genes are TRBV29-1 and TRBJ1-2; D is perhaps TRBD1 (6 bases). CDR1 SQVTM and CDR2 ANQGSEA come from the germline V gene. CDR3 length: 14 residues. Trimming shortened V by 6 bases and J by 2 bases, and 16 bases separated the two germline ends. The CDR3 DNA is TGCAGCGTCCGGGCAGGGGTAGACAACTATGGCTACACCTTC. It encodes CSVRAGVDNYGYTF.

This clone was observed a handful of times. This sequence joins TRBV4-2 and TRBJ2-1; D is possibly TRBD2 (6 bases). The CDR3 is 15 amino acids. Trimming took off 4 bases at V and 5 bases at J, with 15 bases between the two ends. Germline values: CDR1 LGHNA, CDR2 YNFKEQ. DNA of the CDR3: TGTGCCAGCAGCCCTTTGGAGGGGTCGAACAATGAGCAGTTCTTC. Translating gives CASSPLEGSNNEQFF.

This clone was recorded a few times. The chain joins TRBV5-1 to TRBJ2-4, with D unclear. V was cut by 0 bases and J by 6 bases, with 10 bases left in between. Germline CDR1 reads SGHRS; CDR2 reads YFSETQ. The CDR3 length is 14 residues. CDR3 DNA: TGCGCCAGCAGCTTGGGCAGTCAAGGAAACATTCAGTACTTC. Amino acids: CASSLGSQGNIQYF. Variable domain in full (rest from reference TRBV5-1 and TRBJ2-4): KAGVTQTPRYLIKTRGQQVTLSCSPISGHRSVSWYQQTPGQGLQFLFEYFSETQRNKGNFPGRFSGRQFSNSRSEMNVSTLELGDSALYLCASSLGSQGNIQYFGAGTRLSVL.